These T cell receptor beta chains were read from a single sample in a study of CD8 T cells in Susac syndrome. TCRdb redid the calling of the immunoSEQ multiplex PCR reads with MiXCR, one entry per CDR3 protein. The sample carries 250,000 to 300,000 distinct CDR3 sequences, over 75% recorded once. Specimen: CD8+ T cells from PBMCs. The receptor set was obtained from a human donor with multiple sclerosis. CDR3s include the opening cysteine and the closing phenylalanine or tryptophan. Each record gives: D gene, clone size, V gene, J gene, CDR3 protein, CDR3 DNA. The D gene is left open where the match is weak. A clone size is listed for some rows: how often the clone was seen (once, few, many), or a class if it is expanded.

TRBD2	.	TRBV10-2	TRBJ2-2	CASSGEGVDTGELFF	TGCGCCAGCAGTGGGGAGGGAGTGGACACCGGGGAGCTGTTTTTT
.	.	TRBV28	TRBJ1-1	CASSFFRANTEAFF	TGTGCCAGCAGTTTTTTCCGCGCGAACACTGAAGCTTTCTTT
.	.	TRBV10-3	TRBJ1-4	CAISEVRENEKLFF	TGTGCCATCAGTGAGGTCAGGGAAAATGAAAAACTGTTTTTT
TRBD1	.	TRBV27	TRBJ2-4	CASSSTDRGEDIQYF	TGTGCCAGCAGTTCCACCGACAGGGGGGAAGACATTCAGTACTTC
.	many	TRBV6-6	TRBJ2-7	CASSYGVGYEQYF	TGTGCCAGCAGTTACGGGGTGGGCTACGAGCAGTACTTC
.	.	TRBV6-9	TRBJ2-6	CASSSYKLRQSRANVLTF	TGTGCCAGCAGTAGCTACAAGTTACGACAAAGTCGGGCCAACGTCCTGACTTTC
.	.	TRBV4-3	TRBJ1-4	CASSQDRVEKLFF	TGCGCCAGCAGCCAAGATAGGGTGGAAAAACTGTTTTTT
.	.	TRBV6-2/TRBV6-3	TRBJ2-1	CASSYGVNEQFF	TGTGCCAGCAGTTACGGGGTCAATGAGCAGTTCTTC
.	.	TRBV28	TRBJ2-1	CASSFGTQDYNEQFF	TGTGCCAGCAGTTTTGGGACACAGGATTACAATGAGCAGTTCTTC
TRBD2	few	TRBV6-2/TRBV6-3	TRBJ2-7	CASTSRRLAGEDEQYF	TGTGCCAGCACCAGCCGTCGGCTAGCGGGAGAGGACGAGCAGTACTTC
.	.	TRBV29-1	TRBJ1-2	CSVEEQVPTAGNYGYTF	TGCAGCGTTGAAGAACAGGTCCCTACCGCGGGGAACTATGGCTACACCTTC
.	.	TRBV5-4	TRBJ2-1	CASSLGVSLSSYNEQFF	TGTGCCAGCAGCTTGGGTGTCAGCCTAAGCTCCTACAATGAGCAGTTCTTC
.	.	TRBV11-2	TRBJ2-2	CASSLWNGELFF	TGTGCCAGCAGCTTATGGAACGGGGAGCTGTTTTTT
.	.	TRBV15	TRBJ2-5	CATSTYTGPQETQYF	TGTGCCACCAGCACTTATACAGGACCCCAAGAGACCCAGTACTTC
TRBD2	.	TRBV4-1	TRBJ2-5	CASSPLGSEGTSGLQETQYF	TGCGCCAGCAGCCCCTTAGGCTCCGAAGGGACTAGCGGGCTACAAGAGACCCAGTACTTC
TRBD2	.	TRBV14	TRBJ2-1	CASSRTLADSYNEQFF	TGTGCCAGCAGCCGAACTCTAGCGGACTCCTACAATGAGCAGTTCTTC
.	.	TRBV19	TRBJ2-1	CASSISANSYNEQFF	TGTGCCAGTAGTATTTCGGCGAACTCCTACAATGAGCAGTTCTTC
TRBD2	once	TRBV5-4	TRBJ2-7	CASSLSLAGGPSYEQYF	TGTGCCAGCAGCTTGTCTTTAGCGGGAGGGCCGTCCTACGAGCAGTACTTC
.	.	TRBV7-3	TRBJ2-2	CASSFKSSDSGLFDANTGELFF	TGTGCCAGCAGCTTCAAGAGCTCCGACAGCGGGTTGTTTGACGCGAACACCGGGGAGCTGTTTTTT
.	.	TRBV19	TRBJ2-6	CASSIVQGKRGANVLTF	TGTGCCAGTAGTATCGTGCAGGGAAAAAGGGGGGCCAACGTCCTGACTTTC
.	.	TRBV4-3	TRBJ2-1	CASSHPLRLTAYNEQFF	TGCGCCAGCAGCCACCCTTTGAGGTTAACGGCATACAATGAGCAGTTCTTC
.	.	TRBV28	TRBJ1-4	CASSSTVGLDKKLFF	TGTGCCAGCAGTTCGACCGTGGGGCTGGATAAAAAACTGTTTTTT
.	.	TRBV9	TRBJ1-2	CASSVASEPFYGYTF	TGTGCCAGCAGCGTCGCCTCGGAGCCTTTCTATGGCTACACCTTC
.	few	TRBV6-5	TRBJ1-2	CASSYSKGTIYGYTF	TGTGCCAGCAGTTACTCGAAGGGGACGATCTATGGCTACACCTTC
.	.	TRBV24-1	TRBJ1-1	CATSFGAEAFF	TGTGCCACCAGTTTCGGTGCTGAAGCTTTCTTT
.	once	TRBV5-1	TRBJ2-1	CAGPGESSYNEQFF	TGCGCCGGCCCGGGGGAGAGCTCCTACAATGAGCAGTTCTTC